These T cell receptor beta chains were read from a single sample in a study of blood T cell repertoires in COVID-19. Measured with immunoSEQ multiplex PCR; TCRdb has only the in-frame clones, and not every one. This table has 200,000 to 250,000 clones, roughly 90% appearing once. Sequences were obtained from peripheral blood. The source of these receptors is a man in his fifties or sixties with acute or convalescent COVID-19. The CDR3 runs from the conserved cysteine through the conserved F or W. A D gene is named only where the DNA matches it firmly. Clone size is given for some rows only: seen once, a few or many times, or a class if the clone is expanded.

CDR3 DNA: TGTGCCAGCAGTGAAGGGCACTTATGGAGCTCTGGAAACACCATATATTTT
CDR3 protein: CASSEGHLWSSGNTIYF
clone size: .
D gene: .
CDR3 length: 17
J gene: TRBJ1-3
V gene: TRBV6-1

CDR3 DNA: TGTGCCAGCAGCCAACCTCCTCCGGTCAACACCATATATTTT
CDR3 protein: CASSQPPPVNTIYF
clone size: .
D gene: .
CDR3 length: 14
J gene: TRBJ1-3
V gene: TRBV3-1/TRBV3-2

CDR3 DNA: TGTGCCAGCAGTACCCCTGGCAGGGGTAGCTCCTACGAGCAGTACTTC
CDR3 protein: CASSTPGRGSSYEQYF
clone size: .
D gene: .
CDR3 length: 16
J gene: TRBJ2-7
V gene: TRBV28

CDR3 DNA: TGTGCCAGCAGCTTAGAGGGTAGCGGGAGTACAGATACGCAGTATTTT
CDR3 protein: CASSLEGSGSTDTQYF
clone size: .
D gene: TRBD2
CDR3 length: 16
J gene: TRBJ2-3
V gene: TRBV11-1

CDR3 DNA: TGTGCCAGTAGTATAAGCTTACCTTCCTACGAGCAGTACTTC
CDR3 protein: CASSISLPSYEQYF
clone size: many
D gene: .
CDR3 length: 14
J gene: TRBJ2-7
V gene: TRBV19

CDR3 DNA: TGTGCCACCAGCAAGGGACAACCGGATACGCAGTATTTT
CDR3 protein: CATSKGQPDTQYF
clone size: .
D gene: .
CDR3 length: 13
J gene: TRBJ2-3
V gene: TRBV15

CDR3 DNA: TGTGCCAGTAATACAGGGTTTGCGAACACTGAAGCTTTCTTT
CDR3 protein: CASNTGFANTEAFF
clone size: .
D gene: .
CDR3 length: 14
J gene: TRBJ1-1
V gene: TRBV19

CDR3 DNA: TGTGCCAGCAGTTCCGAATCCGGTAGCAATCAGCCCCAGCATTTT
CDR3 protein: CASSSESGSNQPQHF
clone size: .
D gene: .
CDR3 length: 15
J gene: TRBJ1-5
V gene: TRBV6-6

CDR3 DNA: TGTGCCAGCAGTTTATCGCTGGGACAGAGGGTTGGCTACACCTTC
CDR3 protein: CASSLSLGQRVGYTF
clone size: .
D gene: TRBD1
CDR3 length: 15
J gene: TRBJ1-2
V gene: TRBV28

CDR3 DNA: TGTGCCAGCAGCTTACGCGGGAGTACGGGCACCGGGGAGCTGTTTTTT
CDR3 protein: CASSLRGSTGTGELFF
clone size: .
D gene: TRBD2
CDR3 length: 16
J gene: TRBJ2-2
V gene: TRBV11-3

CDR3 DNA: TGTGCCAGCTCTCTTTTAGTCACAGATACGCAGTATTTT
CDR3 protein: CASSLLVTDTQYF
clone size: once
D gene: .
CDR3 length: 13
J gene: TRBJ2-3
V gene: TRBV18

CDR3 DNA: TGTGCCTGGAGTGTGGGCAGGGTGAACACTGAAGCTTTCTTT
CDR3 protein: CAWSVGRVNTEAFF
clone size: few
D gene: .
CDR3 length: 14
J gene: TRBJ1-1
V gene: TRBV30

CDR3 DNA: TGTGCCAGCAGCCAAGATCGAGGGACAGACTACGAGCAGTACTTC
CDR3 protein: CASSQDRGTDYEQYF
clone size: .
D gene: TRBD1
CDR3 length: 15
J gene: TRBJ2-7
V gene: TRBV3-1/TRBV3-2

CDR3 DNA: TGTGCCAGCAGCCAGGGAGCGGGGGGTGCAGATACGCAGTATTTT
CDR3 protein: CASSQGAGGADTQYF
clone size: .
D gene: TRBD2
CDR3 length: 15
J gene: TRBJ2-3
V gene: TRBV6-4

CDR3 DNA: TGTGCCAGCAGCTCGCTTACGGGGGTATCTGCAACTAATGAAAAACTGTTTTTT
CDR3 protein: CASSSLTGVSATNEKLFF
clone size: .
D gene: .
CDR3 length: 18
J gene: TRBJ1-4
V gene: TRBV5-6